The 9 T cell receptor beta chains presented below share a single source sample, sequenced in a study of long-term antiretroviral therapy in people with HIV. Investigators performed immunoSEQ version v3.0 at survey level. The repertoire was sequenced with immunoSEQ multiplex PCR; TCRdb's copy has only in-frame clones and lacks some. Among over 35,000 clones listed, 80% were seen once. Sample: unsorted PBMCs, taken 3.4 years after starting antiretroviral therapy. These TCRs come from a man aged 25 to 40 with HIV.

The chain is built from TRBV7-2 and TRBJ2-1; D gene uncertain. Germline V gene data show CDR1 as SGHTA and CDR2 as FQGNSA. The V end was cut by 1 base, the J end by 8 bases, with 15 bases between. The CDR3 sequence is 15 residues long. CDR3: CASSLDGGWVDEQFF. CDR3 sequence (DNA): TGTGCCAGCAGCTTAGATGGCGGATGGGTCGATGAGCAGTTCTTC.

The rearrangement uses TRBV7-3 and TRBJ2-3; D call uncertain. The germline CDR1 and CDR2 sequences are SGHTA and FQGTGA. The CDR3 covers 13 residues. V lost 1 base to trimming and J lost 6 bases, with 8 bases between them. Here the CDR3 reads CASSLNLYDTQYF. CDR3 nucleotide sequence: TGTGCCAGCAGCTTAAATTTATACGATACGCAGTATTTT.

This chain uses TRBV28 with TRBJ1-1; no clear D. The CDR3 is 15 residues long. The V gene lost 4 bases and the J gene lost 1 base, with 13 bases spanning the gap. Germline assignment: CDR1 MDHEN and CDR2 SYDVKM. The CDR3 protein is CASSYVEGRNTEAFF. The CDR3 region has the DNA TGTGCCAGCAGTTATGTGGAGGGTCGGAACACTGAAGCTTTCTTT.

This clone has only a few counts. J is TRBJ1-1 and V is TRBV6-1; D is unclear. From germline, CDR1 is MNHNS and CDR2 SASEGT. V was pared by 8 bases and J by 1 base, with 11 bases between. This CDR3 contains 13 residues. The CDR3 DNA sequence: TGTGCCAGCTGTCCCACTACGAACACTGAAGCTTTCTTT. Translated, it gives CASCPTTNTEAFF.

V usage is TRBV28 and J usage is TRBJ2-7, with TRBD2 matching over 7 bases. From germline, CDR1 is MDHEN and CDR2 SYDVKM. The CDR3 spans 14 residues. V lost 3 bases, J lost 3 bases, and 5 bases stayed unmatched. For the CDR3, the DNA is TGTGCCAGCAGTTTTAGGGCTAGCGGCTACGAGCAGTACTTC. Translating it yields CASSFRASGYEQYF.

This clone has just one count. The chain combines TRBV6-1 with TRBJ2-7; D unresolved. V dropped 3 bases and J dropped 6 bases, with 21 bases sitting between them. Germline CDR1 reads MNHNS; CDR2 reads SASEGT. This CDR3 comprises 16 residues. This CDR3 is CASSDQVLPDGLEQYF. For the CDR3, the DNA is TGTGCCAGCAGTGATCAGGTATTGCCGGACGGGCTCGAGCAGTACTTC.

The genes are TRBV28 and TRBJ2-7; TRBD1 is a possible D gene (5 bases). Between the trimmed V and J ends, which lost 7 bases and 4 bases, there was a span of 11 bases. CDR3 length: 12 amino acids. From germline, CDR1 is MDHEN and CDR2 SYDVKM. CDR3 sequence: CASKGLPYEQYF. DNA for the CDR3: TGTGCCAGCAAGGGGTTACCTTACGAGCAGTACTTC. Combining the CDR3 with reference TRBV28 and TRBJ2-7 gives the whole variable domain DVKVTQSSRYLVKRTGEKVFLECVQDMDHENMFWYRQDPGLGLRLIYFSYDVKMKEKGDIPEGYSVSREKKERFSLILESASTNQTSMYLCASKGLPYEQYFGPGTRLTVT.

The chain carries TRBV29-1 and TRBJ2-3; D is uncertain. Between the trimmed V and J ends, which lost 5 bases and 6 bases, there was a span of 9 bases. Germline loops: CDR1 SQVTM, CDR2 ANQGSEA. The CDR3 is made up of 11 amino acids. The CDR3 is CSVPLVDTQYF. The DNA of the CDR3 is TGCAGCGTTCCTCTCGTCGATACGCAGTATTTT.

The chain couples TRBV7-9 to TRBJ2-3, with D unclear. V was pared by 2 bases and J by 1 base, with 7 bases between. This CDR3 has 14 residues. Germline values: CDR1 SEHNR, CDR2 FQNEAQ (reference sequence). For the CDR3, the DNA is TGTGCCAGCAGCTTACACGGAGGCACAGATACGCAGTATTTT. It yields the protein CASSLHGGTDTQYF.